Listed below are T cell receptor beta chains from one sample, sequenced in a study of tumor-infiltrating lymphocytes in primary liver carcinoma. TCRdb re-derived calls from the multiplex PCR reads in MiXCR, one entry per CDR3 protein. The sample lists approximately 300,000 distinct CDR3 sequences, approximately 65% occurring once. What was sequenced was peripheral blood. The receptors stem from a man in his forties with primary liver carcinoma and hepatitis B virus infection. The CDR3 runs from the conserved cysteine through the conserved F or W. A D gene is named only where the DNA matches it firmly. The size entry is marked missing in some rows and otherwise reads once, few, many or a size class.

D	V	J	size	DNA	CDR3
NA	TRBV30	TRBJ2-1	few	TGTGCCTGGAGTGCCTTCCATGGGGGCAATGAGCAGTTCTTC	CAWSAFHGGNEQFF
TRBD2	TRBV30	TRBJ2-7	NA	TGTGCCTGTAGTGGGACTAGCGCATTCTACGAGCAGTACTTC	CACSGTSAFYEQYF
NA	TRBV5-1	TRBJ1-6	few	TGCGCCAGCAGCCCTTCGGGAGCCTCCTATAATTCACCCCTCCACTTT	CASSPSGASYNSPLHF
NA	TRBV6-2/TRBV6-3	TRBJ2-7	NA	TGTGCCATCCTAGTGGAAAACTCCTACGAGCAGTACTTC	CAILVENSYEQYF
NA	TRBV29-1	TRBJ2-7	many	TGCAGCGTTGGGGGAGGGACAGGCGGGCCCTACGAGCAGTACTTC	CSVGGGTGGPYEQYF
NA	TRBV29-1	TRBJ1-4	many	TGCAGCGTTGAAGCCCAGGGTATTGAAAAACTGTTTTTT	CSVEAQGIEKLFF
NA	TRBV2	TRBJ2-1	NA	TGTGTCAGCAGTGCCGGAACCTGGATTGAGCAGTTCTTC	CVSSAGTWIEQFF
NA	TRBV18	TRBJ2-1	NA	TGTGCCAGCTCACCAATGGAGGTAGGCGGCAATGAGCAGTTCTTC	CASSPMEVGGNEQFF
NA	TRBV12-3/TRBV12-4	TRBJ1-5	NA	TGTGCCAGCAGTTTAGGCCGGGGCAGGGATAATCAGCCCCAGCATTTT	CASSLGRGRDNQPQHF
NA	TRBV4-2	TRBJ2-1	NA	TGTGCCAGCAGCCATGTTGGTTTTTCCGGCAACGAGCAGTTCTTC	CASSHVGFSGNEQFF
TRBD2	TRBV6-5	TRBJ2-1	many	TGTGCCAGCAGTTACTCGGGGGGGAGGTCCTACAATGAGCAGTTCTTC	CASSYSGGRSYNEQFF
TRBD2	TRBV11-2	TRBJ2-5	NA	TGTGCCAGCAGCCTACCGGGACTAGCGTACAATGTCGAGACCCAGTACTTC	CASSLPGLAYNVETQYF
NA	TRBV11-1	TRBJ2-7	once	TGTGCCAGCAACTTAGAGAGTCAGATAGGGCGGGTCGAGCAGTACTTC	CASNLESQIGRVEQYF
TRBD1	TRBV4-3	TRBJ2-6	many	TGCGCCAGCAGCCGTCAGGGGGCTGGGGCCAACGTCCTGACTTTC	CASSRQGAGANVLTF
NA	TRBV6-1	TRBJ2-7	many	TGTGCCACGTCTCCGGGACTTCGTCCCTACGAGCAGTACTTC	CATSPGLRPYEQYF
NA	TRBV28	TRBJ1-5	NA	TGTACCAGCACCCTACAGGGTGATCAGCCCCAGCATTTT	CTSTLQGDQPQHF
TRBD1	TRBV6-2/TRBV6-3	TRBJ2-1	NA	TGTGCCAGCGGTTACAGGGGGCCCCTCGGTGAGCAGTTCTTC	CASGYRGPLGEQFF
NA	TRBV6-5	TRBJ2-5	NA	TGTGCCAGCAGTTACTCACAGGGCCGAGAGACCCAGTACTTC	CASSYSQGRETQYF
NA	TRBV28	TRBJ1-5	NA	TGTGCCAGCAGTTTACACGGGCAGCCCCAGCATTTT	CASSLHGQPQHF
NA	TRBV18	TRBJ1-2	NA	TGTGCCAGCTCACCCGGCCAGGTCTCATTCTATGGCTACACCTTC	CASSPGQVSFYGYTF
NA	TRBV7-9	TRBJ2-5	once	TGTGCCAGCAGCTTAGGAGACTGGGGGAGTCGGGAGACCCAGTACTTC	CASSLGDWGSRETQYF
NA	TRBV11-2	TRBJ2-7	NA	TGTACCAGCAGCCACCAGGGCTACGAGCAGTACTTT	CTSSHQGYEQYF
NA	TRBV28	TRBJ2-3	NA	TGTGCCAACAGTAAGACAGTTAGCACAGATACGCAGTATTTT	CANSKTVSTDTQYF